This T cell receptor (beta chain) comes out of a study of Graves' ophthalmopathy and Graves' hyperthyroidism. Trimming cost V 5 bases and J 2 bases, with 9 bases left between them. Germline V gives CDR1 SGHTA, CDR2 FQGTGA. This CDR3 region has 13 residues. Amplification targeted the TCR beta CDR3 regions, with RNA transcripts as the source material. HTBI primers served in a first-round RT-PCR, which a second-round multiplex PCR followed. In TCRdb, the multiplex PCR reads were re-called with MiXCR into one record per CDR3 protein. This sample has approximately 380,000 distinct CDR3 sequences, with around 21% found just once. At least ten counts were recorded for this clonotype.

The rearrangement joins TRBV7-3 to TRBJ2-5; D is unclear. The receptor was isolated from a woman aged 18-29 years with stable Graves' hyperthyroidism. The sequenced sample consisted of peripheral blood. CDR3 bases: TGTGCCAGCAGCCTCGACGGACAAGAGACCCAGTACTTC. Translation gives CASSLDGQETQYF.